This T cell receptor beta chain was retrieved from a study of Graves' ophthalmopathy and Graves' hyperthyroidism. The sequenced template was RNA, covering the TCR beta CDR3 region. Second-round multiplex PCR followed a first-round RT-PCR using HTBI primers. In TCRdb, the multiplex PCR reads were re-called with MiXCR into one record per CDR3 protein. The data show approximately 700,000 distinct CDR3 sequences, 35% to 50% seen once. V lost 3 bases to trimming and J lost 5 bases, with 10 bases between them. The CDR3 is 13 amino acids. Germline V lookup: CDR1 SEHNR, CDR2 FQNEAQ (reference sequence). There are a few counts of this clonotype. Under 3 months in duration, the ophthalmopathy in affected donors had moderate-to-severe activity, CAS ≥3 and NOSPECS ≥4.

Sequenced material: peripheral blood. The receptor was isolated from an adult man with Graves' ophthalmopathy. This chain joins TRBV7-9 and TRBJ2-5, with TRBD1 as a possible D gene (6 bases). The CDR3 protein is CASSFGGWETQYF. The CDR3 DNA reads TGTGCCAGCAGCTTTGGGGGCTGGGAGACCCAGTACTTC.